A single sample is the source of the 11 T cell receptor beta chains below, sequenced in a study of T cells in Graves' hyperthyroidism and ophthalmopathy. Amplified regions were TCR beta CDR3 sequences from RNA transcripts. The study used the HTBI primer set for a first-round RT-PCR of the TCR CDR3. TCRdb reanalysed the multiplex PCR reads using MiXCR and keeps one entry per CDR3 protein. This table holds 460,000 or so distinct CDR3 sequences, 13% to 15% found once. Sample: blood. The source of these receptors is a woman younger than 30 with Graves' hyperthyroidism.

Comments on this clonotype: The germline gene is not matched at one end of the junction; a read error may be the cause. The chain combines TRBV15 with TRBJ1-4, with D possibly matching TRBD1 (6 bases). CDR3 length equals 15 residues. Germline-derived CDR1 and CDR2 are LNHNV and YYDKDF (reference sequence). The CDR3 is CATGRGRPTNEKLFF. CDR3 bases: TGTGCCACCGGCAGGGGCCGACCAACTAATGAAAAACTGTTTTTT.

At least ten counts were recorded for this clonotype. The V gene is TRBV19, the J gene TRBJ1-6; a possible D gene is TRBD1 (5 bases). Trimming removed 8 bases at V and 7 bases at J, with 15 bases between. CDR1 and CDR2 from the germline V gene are LNHDA and SQIVND (reference sequence). There are 14 residues in the CDR3. CDR3 residues: CASHSGQGNSPLHF. CDR3 nucleotides: TGTGCCAGTCATTCGGGGCAGGGAAATTCACCCCTCCACTTT.

This clonotype has just a few counts. The J gene is TRBJ1-5, the V gene TRBV19, with a possible D match to TRBD1 (6 bases). This CDR3 has 15 residues. From germline, CDR1 is LNHDA and CDR2 SQIVND (reference sequence). Trimming removed 5 bases from V and 5 bases from J, with 16 bases in between. The CDR3 is CASSHGPGGHQPQHF. As DNA, the CDR3 is TGTGCCAGTAGTCACGGTCCCGGGGGGCATCAGCCCCAGCATTTT.

The chain combines TRBV9 with TRBJ2-1; D remains unclear. The CDR3 is made up of 13 amino acids. Germline V CDR1 and CDR2: SGDLS, YYNGEE. The V end was cut by 0 bases, the J end by 6 bases, with 7 bases between. The CDR3 sequence is CASSVELVNEQFF. In DNA, the CDR3 is TGTGCCAGCAGCGTAGAACTCGTCAATGAGCAGTTCTTC.

Many counts were recorded for this clonotype. The chain is built from TRBV12-3 or TRBV12-4 and TRBJ2-3, with 11 bases fitting TRBD1. The CDR3 has 14 residues. Unmatched junction bases numbered 6, after V lost 7 bases and J lost 6 bases. CDR3 protein: CASNGQGAIDTQYF. The CDR3 DNA follows: TGTGCCAGCAACGGACAGGGGGCGATTGATACGCAGTATTTT.

This clonotype showed up many times. This chain joins TRBV27 and TRBJ1-1; the D gene is possibly TRBD1 (5 bases). From germline, CDR1 is MNHEY and CDR2 SMNVEV (reference sequence). The CDR3 runs 15 residues. V gave up 4 bases and J gave up 1 base, with 13 bases separating them. CDR3 loop: CASSSAGTGNTEAFF. The CDR3 DNA reads as TGTGCCAGCAGTTCCGCCGGGACTGGGAACACTGAAGCTTTCTTT.

The sample holds many counts of this clonotype. The chain has TRBV7-3 and TRBJ1-1; D is undetermined. V was trimmed by 6 bases and J by 1 base, leaving 15 bases between them. Germline CDR1 reads SGHTA; CDR2 reads FQGTGA. CDR3 length: 15 residues. CDR3 sequence (DNA): TGTGCCAGCAGTCGAGGAGGAGGGAGGAACACTGAAGCTTTCTTT. This codes for CASSRGGGRNTEAFF.

This clonotype was observed a handful of times. The rearrangement uses TRBV14 and TRBJ1-2; D gene unclear. Germline loops: CDR1 SGHDN, CDR2 FVKESK. V dropped 1 base and J dropped 0 bases, with 12 bases sitting between them. This CDR3 comprises 16 residues. DNA of the CDR3: TGTGCCAGCAGCCAAGGGTCTTTGCGAGCTAACTATGGCTACACCTTC. Its protein product is CASSQGSLRANYGYTF.

Ten or more counts support this clonotype. The genes are TRBV20-1 and TRBJ2-7; 9 nucleotides align to TRBD1. The junction had 4 bases not matched to a gene; V was cut back by 4 bases and J by 0 bases. The CDR3 is 14 residues long. Per the germline V gene, CDR1 is DFQATT and CDR2 is SNEGSKA (reference sequence). The CDR3 is CSANPGQGSYEQYF. DNA for the CDR3: TGCAGTGCTAACCCGGGACAGGGCTCCTACGAGCAGTACTTC.

This clonotype was picked up many times. The V call is TRBV27, the J call TRBJ2-5, with 7 nucleotides matching TRBD2. The CDR3 is made up of 15 amino acids. CDR1 is MNHEY, CDR2 SMNVEV, per germline (reference sequence). V shed 5 bases, J shed 5 bases, and the junction held 11 bases outside the gene matches. The CDR3 loop is CASSRWTGEGETQYF. The DNA for the CDR3 is TGTGCCAGCAGTCGCTGGACCGGGGAGGGGGAGACCCAGTACTTC.

At least ten counts were recorded for this clonotype. This chain links TRBV3-1 with TRBJ1-1; TRBD1 agrees at 8 bases. J gave up 5 bases and V 6 bases, and 8 bases lay outside the gene matches. CDR3 length equals 14 residues. Germline V gene sequence: CDR1 LGHDT, CDR2 YNNKEL (reference sequence). The CDR3 spells CASSRRDRITEAFF. The CDR3 DNA reads TGTGCCAGCAGTCGCCGGGACAGGATAACTGAAGCTTTCTTT.